This TCR beta chain was obtained from a study of CXCR3-negative and CXCR3-positive naive CD8 T cells. Overall study findings and caveats: With respect to TRBV-TRBJ usage, naive CXCR3-negative and CXCR3-positive cells were similar; memory differed.

With regard to this clonotype: Its antigen is as yet unknown.

This CDR3 is 18 amino acids long. Germline assignment: CDR1 LGHDT and CDR2 YNNKEL (reference sequence). The authors made the TRB cDNA libraries by 5' RACE using UMI labels. No DNA is given; TCRdb re-called the 5' RACE reads and lists each CDR3 protein once. The sample spans 75,000 or so distinct CDR3 sequences; the ten largest clones claim roughly 1.4%. This TCR was recovered from a human donor in good health. Some clones in this sample may be carry-over from other donors' samples. Specimen: naive CXCR3- CD8+ T cells from blood. Noted subset: CD45RO-CCR7+CD27+CD95- naive CD8+ T cells lacking CXCR3 (TNR3-). This rearrangement joins TRBV3-1 to TRBJ2-1; TCRdb's D call of TRBD2 is untestable without DNA. The CDR3 sequence is CASSQGTSGAISYNEQFF.